A single sample gave rise to the 30 T cell receptor beta chains below, sequenced in a study of T cells in Graves' hyperthyroidism and ophthalmopathy. The source material, RNA transcripts, was used to amplify TCR beta CDR3 regions. Primed by the HTBI set, a first-round RT-PCR was run on the TCR CDR3. TCRdb ran MiXCR on the multiplex PCR reads and lists one entry per CDR3 protein. The repertoire consists of some 250,000 distinct CDR3 sequences, with approximately 16% occurring once and the leading ten covering about 30%. Input material: blood. Receptors originate from a woman in her forties or fifties with Graves' hyperthyroidism that later progressed to Graves' ophthalmopathy.

Written as DNA, the CDR3 is TGTGCCACCAGTGCCCGGGACTTTCCCAATCAGCCCCAGCATTTT. It specifies CATSARDFPNQPQHF. The rearrangement links TRBV24-1 to TRBJ1-5; D might be TRBD1 (5 bases). Per the germline V gene, CDR1 is KGHDR and CDR2 is SFDVKD. V was shortened by 5 bases and J by 3 bases, with 13 bases between the two germline ends. The CDR3 covers 15 residues.

This clonotype was found many times. The CDR3 region is CASSARITYGYTF. The DNA of the CDR3 is TGTGCCAGCAGTGCAAGGATAACCTATGGCTACACCTTC. V and J are TRBV6-1 and TRBJ1-2, with D hard to call. Trimming stripped 4 bases from V and 4 bases from J, with 10 bases between. There are 13 residues in the CDR3. Germline CDR1 MNHNS, CDR2 SASEGT.

This clonotype was detected only a few times. A read error may be the cause here, since a much bigger clone is one base away. The chain links TRBV13 to TRBJ2-7; D is ambiguous. This CDR3 has 15 residues. The germline V gene encodes CDR1 PRHDT and CDR2 FYEKMQ (reference sequence). The CDR3 sequence is CASSLGQTYSHEQYF. CDR3 nucleotide sequence: TGTGCCAGCAGCTTAGGCCAGACCTACTCCCACGAGCAGTACTTC.

At least ten counts were recorded for this clonotype. The genes are TRBV20-1 and TRBJ1-1; D is uncertain. CDR1 and CDR2 (germline): DFQATT, SNEGSKA (reference sequence). The CDR3 has 13 residues. V was trimmed by 6 bases and J by 1 base, leaving 12 bases between them. In DNA, the CDR3 is TGCAGTGCCCCGGTCCCAAGGAACACTGAAGCTTTCTTT. As protein: CSAPVPRNTEAFF.

The chain uses TRBV4-2 and TRBJ2-7; perhaps TRBD1 as D (5 bases). In germline, CDR1 is LGHNA, CDR2 YNFKEQ. The V gene lost 0 bases and the J gene lost 3 bases, with 9 bases spanning the gap. CDR3 size: 14 residues. The CDR3, as DNA: TGTGCCAGCAGCCAAGATCCGGACAACTACGAGCAGTACTTC. Translated, it gives CASSQDPDNYEQYF.

The sample holds many counts of this clonotype. The chain is built from TRBV28 and TRBJ2-6, with D uncertain. The CDR3 spans 16 residues. From germline, CDR1 is MDHEN and CDR2 SYDVKM. V lost 5 bases and J 0 bases, leaving 11 bases between the germline ends. The CDR3, as DNA: TGTGCCAGCAGTCTACGAAGTAGCTCTGGGGCCAACGTCCTGACTTTC. This encodes CASSLRSSSGANVLTF.

This chain links TRBV30 with TRBJ1-2, with 7 bases matching TRBD1. Germline CDR1 reads GTSNPN; CDR2 reads SVGIG (reference sequence). This CDR3 has 13 residues. V gave up 1 base and J gave up 6 bases; unmatched junction bases: 5. The CDR3 DNA sequence: TGTGCCTGGAGTGGACAGGGTTGGGATGGCTACACCTTC. Translating gives CAWSGQGWDGYTF.

The CDR3 bases are TGCGCCAGCAGTGAGTCCGGGACTAGCGGGGCCTATAGCACAGATACGCAGTATTTT. This translates into CASSESGTSGAYSTDTQYF. The chain carries TRBV10-1 and TRBJ2-3; 13 bases match TRBD2. This CDR3 region has 19 residues. Germline-derived CDR1 and CDR2 are WNHNN and SYGVQD (reference sequence). V lost 0 bases, J lost 0 bases, and 6 bases stayed unmatched.

With regard to this clonotype: This may arise from a read error, as a much more abundant clone is one base away. This rearrangement joins TRBV27 to TRBJ2-7; D is perhaps TRBD1 (5 bases). The germline CDR1 and CDR2 sequences are MNHEY and SMNVEV (reference sequence). This CDR3 is built from 15 residues. The DNA of the CDR3 is TGTGTCAGCAGCCTAAGGACAAAAACTCGCTACGAGCAGTACTTC. Translated, it gives CVSSLRTKTRYEQYF.

This clonotype was recorded many times. The V gene is TRBV20-1, the J gene TRBJ2-3, with D unresolved. The CDR3 sequence is 14 residues long. The V gene lost 5 bases and the J gene lost 6 bases, with 18 bases spanning the gap. Germline CDR1 and CDR2: DFQATT and SNEGSKA (reference sequence). The CDR3 sequence: CSAPPVSFSDTQYF. The DNA of the CDR3 is TGCAGTGCTCCCCCTGTTAGTTTTTCGGATACGCAGTATTTT.

The sample holds a few counts of this clonotype. The chain recombines TRBV9 with TRBJ1-5; D not resolved. Trimming left V 0 bases short and J 2 bases short, with 9 bases between. The germline gives CDR1 SGDLS, CDR2 YYNGEE. This CDR3 contains 15 residues. CDR3 region: CASSVEGSGNQPQHF. As DNA, the CDR3 is TGTGCCAGCAGCGTAGAAGGGAGTGGCAATCAGCCCCAGCATTTT.

This clonotype has only a few counts. This chain uses TRBV9 with TRBJ2-3; D uncertain. The V end lost 0 bases, the J end lost 1 base, and 9 bases lay between the germline ends. Germline V gene lookup returns CDR1 SGDLS and CDR2 YYNGEE. The CDR3 extends over 15 amino acids. CDR3 amino acids: CASSVVPRRTDTQYF. CDR3 nucleotide sequence: TGTGCCAGCAGCGTAGTACCGAGGCGCACAGATACGCAGTATTTT.

This clonotype showed up many times. This sequence joins TRBV2 and TRBJ2-7; D gene ambiguous. CDR3 length: 10 residues. Germline V lookup: CDR1 SNHLY, CDR2 FYNNEI. The ends were cut back, 2 bases at V and 5 bases at J, with 1 base in the middle. The CDR3 sequence: CASSENEQYF. The CDR3 DNA reads as TGTGCCAGCAGTGAAAACGAGCAGTACTTC.

This clonotype was seen repeatedly, ten times or more. The rearrangement joins TRBV29-1 to TRBJ2-5; D is uncertain. V lost 5 bases and J 4 bases, leaving 8 bases between the germline ends. Per germline, CDR1 SQVTM and CDR2 ANQGSEA. The CDR3 is 11 amino acids. CDR3 sequence (DNA): TGCAGCGTTCAGCCGGGAGAGACCCAGTACTTC. This encodes CSVQPGETQYF. The full variable domain, in which reference TRBV29-1 and TRBJ2-5 provide the parts outside the CDR3, is SAVISQKPSRDICQRGTSLTIQCQVDSQVTMMFWYRQQPGQSLTLIATANQGSEATYESGFVIDKFPISRPNLTFSTLTVSNMSPEDSSIYLCSVQPGETQYFGPGTRLLVL.

The sample holds many counts of this clonotype. V is TRBV28 and J is TRBJ2-7; 10 bases match TRBD1. The CDR3 covers 15 residues. Trimming removed 4 bases from V and 5 bases from J; junction bases left unmatched: 8. From germline, CDR1 is MDHEN and CDR2 SYDVKM. The CDR3 loop is CASSSPGTGDHEQYF. As DNA, the CDR3 is TGTGCCAGCAGTTCTCCCGGGACAGGGGACCACGAGCAGTACTTC. The full variable domain, with the rest looked up from reference TRBV28 and TRBJ2-7, is DVKVTQSSRYLVKRTGEKVFLECVQDMDHENMFWYRQDPGLGLRLIYFSYDVKMKEKGDIPEGYSVSREKKERFSLILESASTNQTSMYLCASSSPGTGDHEQYFGPGTRLTVT.

This clonotype was seen more than once but under ten times. A much larger clone is a single base away; this may be a read error. This chain joins TRBV7-8 and TRBJ2-1; 10 nucleotides line up with TRBD1. Germline values: CDR1 SGHVS, CDR2 FQNEAQ. The junction had 10 bases not matched to a gene; V was cut back by 3 bases and J by 8 bases. This CDR3 is 16 amino acids long. As DNA, the CDR3 is TGTGCCAGCAGCTTCCGGGGGGGACAGGGGTTGTATGAGCAGTTCTTC. This translates into CASSFRGGQGLYEQFF.

This clonotype occurred a few times. The J gene is TRBJ2-3, the V gene TRBV20-1, with TRBD2 identical over 10 bases. CDR3 length: 16 residues. Germline CDR1 reads DFQATT; CDR2 reads SNEGSKA (reference sequence). J lost 3 bases, V lost 2 bases, and 8 bases had no gene match. The CDR3 loop reads CSARSGRAVKTDTQYF. The CDR3 nucleotides read TGCAGTGCTAGAAGCGGGAGGGCCGTCAAAACAGATACGCAGTATTTT.

There are a few counts of this clonotype. The chain employs TRBV10-3 and TRBJ1-2; 8 nucleotides agree with TRBD1. In germline, CDR1 is ENHRY, CDR2 SYGVKD. The CDR3 loop spans 15 amino acids. V dropped 3 bases and J dropped 8; count of bases not matched to a gene: 11. The CDR3 spells CAISETIQGAGGYTF. The CDR3 DNA reads as TGTGCCATCAGTGAAACGATCCAGGGGGCAGGGGGCTACACCTTC.

The chain employs TRBV24-1 and TRBJ2-7; either TRBD1 or TRBD2 may supply D (5 bases each). V dropped 4 bases and J dropped 1 base, with 13 bases sitting between them. Looked up from germline, CDR1 is KGHDR and CDR2 is SFDVKD. This CDR3 is 15 amino acids long. CDR3 amino acids: CATSDAGTLSYEQYF. The CDR3 DNA follows: TGTGCCACCAGTGACGCCGGGACCCTTTCCTACGAGCAGTACTTC.

The V gene is TRBV12-5, the J gene TRBJ2-1, with D maybe TRBD2 (6 bases). The CDR3 loop spans 16 amino acids. CDR1 and CDR2 (germline): LGHNT, FRNRAP. Trimming pared 0 bases from V and 3 bases from J, leaving 12 bases between. CDR3 bases: TGTGCTAGTGGTTTGGTACTTGGGGGGTTCTACAATGAGCAGTTCTTC. Residues: CASGLVLGGFYNEQFF.

This clonotype was seen many times. The chain combines TRBV9 with TRBJ2-5; TRBD2 matches at 8 bases. J lost 3 bases, V lost 6 bases, and 25 bases had no gene match. Germline CDR1 reads SGDLS; CDR2 reads YYNGEE. The CDR3 sequence is 20 residues long. Here the CDR3 reads CASTPGVRVAGKGSEETQYF. The DNA of the CDR3 is TGTGCCAGCACCCCCGGTGTGCGGGTAGCGGGAAAGGGTTCGGAAGAGACCCAGTACTTC.

This clonotype has ten or more counts. CDR3 DNA: TGTGCCAGCAAAGGGGACAGGGGACCCTACGAGCAGTACTTC. The encoded protein is CASKGDRGPYEQYF. The gene calls are TRBV2 and TRBJ2-7, with TRBD1 matching 10 bases. This CDR3 is built from 14 residues. J was trimmed by 2 bases and V by 7 bases; bases with no gene match: 5. Per the germline V gene, CDR1 is SNHLY and CDR2 is FYNNEI.

The V gene is TRBV5-8, the J gene TRBJ1-3; no reliable D call. Germline CDR1 and CDR2: SGHTS and YDEGEE. V was shortened by 0 bases and J by 9 bases, with 16 bases between the two germline ends. This CDR3 spans 15 amino acids. In DNA form, the CDR3 reads TGTGCCAGCAGCTTGGCCCCCACCTCATGGGGCACCATATATTTT. Translated: CASSLAPTSWGTIYF.

This clonotype was counted ten times or more. The rearrangement joins TRBV5-1 to TRBJ2-1; 12 nucleotides agree with TRBD2. CDR3 length equals 15 residues. J lost 7 bases, V lost 2 bases, and 4 bases had no gene match. Germline V CDR1 and CDR2: SGHRS, YFSETQ. The CDR3 DNA reads TGCGCCAGCAGCTTTGAACTAGCGGGAGGTAATGAGCAGTTCTTC. It encodes CASSFELAGGNEQFF.

There are a few counts of this clonotype. This chain uses TRBV19 with TRBJ1-1; 7 bases agree with TRBD1. The germline V gene encodes CDR1 LNHDA and CDR2 SQIVND (reference sequence). This CDR3 comprises 15 residues. After removal of 3 bases from V and 0 bases from J, the junction contained 4 bases not matched to a gene. CDR3 residues: CASSMEGQLNTEAFF. The CDR3 coding sequence is TGTGCCAGTAGTATGGAGGGACAGCTGAACACTGAAGCTTTCTTT.

A word on this clonotype: A read error may be the cause here, since a much bigger clone is one base away. The chain has TRBV7-2 and TRBJ1-1; tentative D call: TRBD1 (6 bases). This CDR3 comprises 14 residues. Germline values: CDR1 SGHTA, CDR2 FQGNSA. CDR3 bases: TGTGCCAGCAGCTCCCACAACAGGGTAACTGTAGCTTTCTTT. Translation gives CASSSHNRVTVAFF.

This clonotype was seen repeatedly, ten times or more. This chain uses TRBV10-2 with TRBJ1-6; D may be TRBD1 (5 bases). Germline V lookup: CDR1 WSHSY, CDR2 SAAADI. With 3 bases removed from V and 6 bases from J, the gap between germline ends came to 12 bases. The CDR3 is 15 amino acids. The CDR3 DNA is TGCGCCAGCAGTGAAAGTCGACAGCCTAATTCACCCCTCCACTTT. Protein: CASSESRQPNSPLHF.

This clonotype was found a few times. This rearrangement joins TRBV13 to TRBJ2-2; 8 positions match TRBD1. V shed 4 bases, J shed 1 base, and the junction held 5 bases outside the gene matches. The CDR3 has 16 amino acids. Germline V gives CDR1 PRHDT, CDR2 FYEKMQ (reference sequence). In nucleotides, the CDR3 is TGTGCCAGCAGCTCCCGACAGGGGTGGAACACCGGGGAGCTGTTTTTT. The encoded protein is CASSSRQGWNTGELFF.

This clonotype was seen a few times. This chain uses TRBV19 with TRBJ2-3; a weak D match, TRBD2 (6 bases). V lost 6 bases to trimming and J lost 0 bases, with 16 bases between them. This CDR3 is 16 amino acids long. Germline CDR1 reads LNHDA; CDR2 reads SQIVND (reference sequence). Here the CDR3 reads CASSLISGSSTDTQYF. CDR3 bases: TGTGCCAGTAGCCTAATAAGCGGGTCTAGCACAGATACGCAGTATTTT. Complete variable domain (other parts from reference TRBV19 and TRBJ2-3): DGGITQSPKYLFRKEGQNVTLSCEQNLNHDAMYWYRQDPGQGLRLIYYSQIVNDFQKGDIAEGYSVSREKKESFPLTVTSAQKNPTAFYLCASSLISGSSTDTQYFGPGTRLTVL.

This clonotype was picked up many times. J is TRBJ2-5 and V is TRBV12-3 or TRBV12-4, with 9 bases aligning to TRBD2. This CDR3 contains 14 residues. J was trimmed by 9 bases and V by 6 bases; bases with no gene match: 11. In DNA, the CDR3 is TGTGCCAGCAGGTCCGGGACTAGCTCCGCGGCCCAGTACTTC. This encodes CASRSGTSSAAQYF.